Presented here are 9 T cell receptor beta chains from one specimen sequenced in a study of blood T cell repertoires in COVID-19. Produced via immunoSEQ multiplex PCR; TCRdb's table is partial and in-frame only. The table shows a few hundred thousand clones, with 80% to 85% occurring only once. Sequencing was performed on peripheral blood. The receptors come from a person aged 65-85 years with COVID-19, enrolled during active disease.

The chain is built from TRBV15 and TRBJ1-1; TRBD1 might be the D (6 bases). The CDR3 has 15 amino acids. V gave up 4 bases and J gave up 2 bases, with 14 bases separating them. Germline V gives CDR1 LNHNV, CDR2 YYDKDF (reference sequence). The CDR3 DNA is TGTGCCACCAGCAAACACCAGGGGCCTAACACTGAAGCTTTCTTT. Protein product: CATSKHQGPNTEAFF. Filled out from reference TRBV15 and TRBJ1-1, the complete variable domain reads DAMVIQNPRYQVTQFGKPVTLSCSQTLNHNVMYWYQQKSSQAPKLLFHYYDKDFNNEADTPDNFQSRRPNTSFCFLDIRSPGLGDTAMYLCATSKHQGPNTEAFFGQGTRLTVV.

This chain uses TRBV28 with TRBJ2-4, with D perhaps matching TRBD1 (7 bases). CDR3 length: 13 residues. Per germline, CDR1 MDHEN and CDR2 SYDVKM. V was clipped by 6 bases and J by 6 bases, with 12 bases between them. The CDR3 region has the DNA TGTGCCAGCAGATTTCAGGGGGGAAACATTCAGTACTTC. It is translated as CASRFQGGNIQYF.

The chain has TRBV9 and TRBJ2-7; no firm D call. Trimming pared 0 bases from V and 3 bases from J, leaving 13 bases between. This CDR3 is 15 amino acids long. Germline assignment: CDR1 SGDLS and CDR2 YYNGEE. CDR3 residues: CASSVGIDTDYEQYF. The CDR3 DNA follows: TGTGCCAGCAGCGTAGGGATAGACACCGACTACGAGCAGTACTTC.

The genes are TRBV4-1 and TRBJ2-2, with 11 bases lining up with TRBD2. With 0 bases clipped from V and 7 bases from J, the junction kept 4 bases outside the gene matches. This CDR3 has 16 residues. Germline assignment: CDR1 MGHRA and CDR2 YSYEKL. The CDR3 loop is CASSQDIGLAGGELFF. For the CDR3, the DNA is TGCGCCAGCAGCCAAGATATTGGACTAGCGGGCGGGGAGCTGTTTTTT.

The V and J genes are TRBV20-1 and TRBJ2-5, with unresolved D. Germline V CDR1 and CDR2: DFQATT, SNEGSKA (reference sequence). Trimming stripped 7 bases from V and 5 bases from J, with 11 bases between. The CDR3 length is 11 residues. The CDR3 spells CSVWALETQYF. Here the CDR3 DNA reads TGCAGTGTGTGGGCGTTGGAGACCCAGTACTTC.

The rearrangement joins TRBV28 to TRBJ1-5; tentatively, D is TRBD1 (5 bases). V was cut by 6 bases and J by 2 bases, with 5 bases left in between. The CDR3 contains 12 residues. Germline loops: CDR1 MDHEN, CDR2 SYDVKM. In nucleotides, the CDR3 is TGTGCCAGCAGAGGGGGCAATCAGCCCCAGCATTTT. Protein: CASRGGNQPQHF.

The chain has TRBV2 and TRBJ1-6; the D gene is possibly TRBD1 (5 bases). In germline, CDR1 is SNHLY, CDR2 FYNNEI. Trimming removed 6 bases at V and 0 bases at J, with 15 bases between. CDR3 length: 17 amino acids. CDR3 sequence (DNA): TGTGCCAGCAGCCTCCAAGGGGTTAGCTCCTATAATTCACCCCTCCACTTT. Its protein product is CASSLQGVSSYNSPLHF.

CDR3 nucleotides: TGTGCCAGCAGTTACTCATCTAGCTACTCTGTCGCCGGGGAGCTGTTTTTT. Residues: CASSYSSSYSVAGELFF. V is TRBV6-2 or TRBV6-3 and J is TRBJ2-2, with a possible D match to TRBD2 (5 bases). Trimming removed 0 bases at V and 6 bases at J, with 17 bases between. The CDR3 spans 17 residues. The V gene's germline CDR1 is MNHEY and CDR2 SVGEGT.

The chain links TRBV28 to TRBJ1-4; D is perhaps TRBD1 (5 bases). Germline V gene sequence: CDR1 MDHEN, CDR2 SYDVKM. The CDR3 has 13 amino acids. The germline V and J ends were trimmed by 7 bases and 10 bases, with 16 bases remaining between them. Here the CDR3 DNA reads TGTGCCAGCACTACAGGTCCGCGAGGAAAACTGTTTTTT. Its translation: CASTTGPRGKLFF.